This T cell receptor beta chain was identified in a study of cytomegalovirus exposure and HLA in healthy donors. On the study more broadly: Approximately 80 million unique TCRs from HLA-typed donors were held in an early data release. Regarding the study as a whole: Among TCR beta chains of equal frequency, HLA-associated ones were more clonally expanded in a later analysis.

PCR primers comprised 60 Vbeta and 13 Jbeta primers. Here immunoSEQ multiplex PCR was the method, and the copy in TCRdb shows in-frame clones only, minus some. Here the sample spans about 190,000 clones, more than 80% being singletons. Germline-derived CDR1 and CDR2 are MNHEY and SVGAGI. Trimming took 5 bases from V and 4 from J, leaving 14 bases between them. The CDR3 totals 14 residues. As concerns this clone: What it binds is not known.

There were likely unrecorded immune exposures, though donors were nominally healthy when sampled. This clonotype was obtained from a woman aged 45-59 years in good health and CMV-seropositive. The rearrangement links TRBV6-5 to TRBJ1-2; no reliable D call. The sample comprised PBMCs. The chain's CDR3 is CASSRGLNSYGYTF. DNA for the CDR3: TGTGCCAGCAGTCGTGGGCTGAACAGCTATGGCTACACCTTC.